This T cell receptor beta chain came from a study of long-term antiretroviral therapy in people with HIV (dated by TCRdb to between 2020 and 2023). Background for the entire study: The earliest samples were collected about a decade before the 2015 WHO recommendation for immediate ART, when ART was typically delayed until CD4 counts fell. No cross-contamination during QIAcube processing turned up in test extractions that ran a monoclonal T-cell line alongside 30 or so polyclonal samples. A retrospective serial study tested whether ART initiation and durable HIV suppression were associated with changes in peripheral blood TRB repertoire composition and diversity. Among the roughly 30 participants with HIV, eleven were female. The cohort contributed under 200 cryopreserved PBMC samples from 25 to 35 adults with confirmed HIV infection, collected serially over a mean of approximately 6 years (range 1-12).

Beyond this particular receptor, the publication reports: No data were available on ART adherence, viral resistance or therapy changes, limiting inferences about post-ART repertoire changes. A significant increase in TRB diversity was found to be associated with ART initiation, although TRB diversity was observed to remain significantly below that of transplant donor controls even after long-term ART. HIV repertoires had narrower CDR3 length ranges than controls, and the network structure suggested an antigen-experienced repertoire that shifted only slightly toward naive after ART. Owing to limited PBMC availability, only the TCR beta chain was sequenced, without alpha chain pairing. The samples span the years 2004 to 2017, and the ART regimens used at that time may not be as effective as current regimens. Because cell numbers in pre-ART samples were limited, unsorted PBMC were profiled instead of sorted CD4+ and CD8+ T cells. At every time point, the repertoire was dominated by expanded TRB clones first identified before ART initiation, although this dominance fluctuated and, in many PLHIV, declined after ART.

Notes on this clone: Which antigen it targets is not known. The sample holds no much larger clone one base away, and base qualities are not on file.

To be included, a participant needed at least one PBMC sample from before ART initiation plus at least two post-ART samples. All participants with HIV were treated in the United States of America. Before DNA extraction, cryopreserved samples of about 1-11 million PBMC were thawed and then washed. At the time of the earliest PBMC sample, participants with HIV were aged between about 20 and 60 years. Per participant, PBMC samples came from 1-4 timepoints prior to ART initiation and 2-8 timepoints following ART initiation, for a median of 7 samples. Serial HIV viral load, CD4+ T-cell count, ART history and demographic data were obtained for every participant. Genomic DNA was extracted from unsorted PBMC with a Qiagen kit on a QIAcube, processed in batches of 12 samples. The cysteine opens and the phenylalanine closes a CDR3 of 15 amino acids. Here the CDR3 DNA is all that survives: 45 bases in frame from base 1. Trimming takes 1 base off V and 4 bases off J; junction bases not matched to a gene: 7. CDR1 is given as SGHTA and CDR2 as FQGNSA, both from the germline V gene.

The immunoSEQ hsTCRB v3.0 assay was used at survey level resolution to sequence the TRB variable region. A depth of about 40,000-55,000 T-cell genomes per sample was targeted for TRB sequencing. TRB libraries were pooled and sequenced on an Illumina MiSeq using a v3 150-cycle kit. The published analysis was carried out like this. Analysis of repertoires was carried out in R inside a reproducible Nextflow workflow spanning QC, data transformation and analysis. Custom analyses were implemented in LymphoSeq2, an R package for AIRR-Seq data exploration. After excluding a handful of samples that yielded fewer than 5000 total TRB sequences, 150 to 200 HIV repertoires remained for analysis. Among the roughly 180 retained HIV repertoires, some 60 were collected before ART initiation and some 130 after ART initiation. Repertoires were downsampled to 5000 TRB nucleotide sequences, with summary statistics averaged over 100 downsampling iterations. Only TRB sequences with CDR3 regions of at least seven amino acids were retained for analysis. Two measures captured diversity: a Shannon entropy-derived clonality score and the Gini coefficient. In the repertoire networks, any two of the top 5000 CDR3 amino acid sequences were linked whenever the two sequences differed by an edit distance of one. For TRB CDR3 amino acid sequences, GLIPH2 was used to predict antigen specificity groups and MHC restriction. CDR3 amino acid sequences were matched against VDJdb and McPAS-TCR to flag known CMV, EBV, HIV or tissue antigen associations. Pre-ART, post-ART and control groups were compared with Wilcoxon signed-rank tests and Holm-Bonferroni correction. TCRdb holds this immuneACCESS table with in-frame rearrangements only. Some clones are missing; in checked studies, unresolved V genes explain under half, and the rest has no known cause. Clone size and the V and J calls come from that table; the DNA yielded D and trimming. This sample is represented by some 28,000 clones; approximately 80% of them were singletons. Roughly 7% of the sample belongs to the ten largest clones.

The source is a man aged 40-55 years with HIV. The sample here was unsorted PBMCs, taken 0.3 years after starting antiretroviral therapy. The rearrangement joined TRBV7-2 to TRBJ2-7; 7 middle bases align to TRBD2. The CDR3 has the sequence CASSLEAGVGYEQYF. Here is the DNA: TGTGCCAGCAGCTTAGAGGCGGGGGTCGGTTACGAGCAGTACTTC.